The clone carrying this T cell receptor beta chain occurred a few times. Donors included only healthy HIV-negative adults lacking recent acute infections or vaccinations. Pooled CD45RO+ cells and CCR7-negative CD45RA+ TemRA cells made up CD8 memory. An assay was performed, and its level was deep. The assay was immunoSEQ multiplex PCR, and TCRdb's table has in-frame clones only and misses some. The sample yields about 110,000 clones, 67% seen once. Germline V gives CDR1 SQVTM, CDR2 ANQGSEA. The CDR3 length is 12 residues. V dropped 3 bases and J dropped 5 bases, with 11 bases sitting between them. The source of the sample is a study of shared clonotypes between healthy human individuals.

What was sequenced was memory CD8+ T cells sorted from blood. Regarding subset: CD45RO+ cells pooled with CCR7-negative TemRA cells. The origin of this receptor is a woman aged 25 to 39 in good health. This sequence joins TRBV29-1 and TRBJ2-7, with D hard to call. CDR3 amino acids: CSVDSGRNEQYF. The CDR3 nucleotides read TGCAGCGTTGATTCCGGCAGAAACGAGCAGTACTTC.